Listed below are T cell receptor beta chains from one sample, sequenced in a study of blood T cell repertoires in COVID-19. Clones were sequenced by immunoSEQ multiplex PCR, and TCRdb holds only the in-frame ones, with some missing. Among hundreds of thousands of clones listed, 80% to 90% were seen once. Input material: peripheral blood. All receptors come from a woman between 50 and 59 years old with COVID-19, enrolled during active disease. Each CDR3 is given with its conserved first and last residue. Fields, in order: clone size, V gene, D gene, J gene, CDR3 DNA, CDR3 protein. A D gene is named only where the DNA matches it firmly. Clone sizes are given selectively: once, few, many, or a class where the clone is expanded.

size: .
V: TRBV4-3
D: TRBD2
J: TRBJ2-3
DNA: TGCGCCAGCAGCCAAGACCTACTAGCGCCCGGCACAGATACGCAGTATTTT
CDR3: CASSQDLLAPGTDTQYF

size: once
V: TRBV29-1
D: .
J: TRBJ2-3
DNA: TGCAGCGTTGAATTCGGACATGCAGGCGACCCTACATTTCGCACAGATACGCAGTATTTT
CDR3: CSVEFGHAGDPTFRTDTQYF

size: .
V: TRBV6-2/TRBV6-3
D: .
J: TRBJ2-1
DNA: TGTGCCAGCAGTCCACAGGGGCGGGAACGTTTCAATGAGCAGTTCTTC
CDR3: CASSPQGRERFNEQFF

size: .
V: TRBV19
D: TRBD1
J: TRBJ1-2
DNA: TGTGCCAGTGCCCCCGGGACAGGGGGCGCGAGAGGCTACACCTTC
CDR3: CASAPGTGGARGYTF

size: .
V: TRBV11-2
D: .
J: TRBJ1-2
DNA: TGTGCCAGCAGACAGGCCTATGGCTACACCTTC
CDR3: CASRQAYGYTF

size: .
V: TRBV19
D: .
J: TRBJ1-4
DNA: TGTGCCAGTAGTATATGGGCCTCGGGGGGCAATGAAAAACTGTTTTTT
CDR3: CASSIWASGGNEKLFF

size: .
V: TRBV5-4
D: .
J: TRBJ2-3
DNA: TGTGCCAGCAGCTTGCAGCAGGTTACCACAGATACGCAGTATTTT
CDR3: CASSLQQVTTDTQYF

size: .
V: TRBV9
D: .
J: TRBJ2-5
DNA: TGTGCCAGCAGCCAGAGCGGAGAGACCCAGTACTTC
CDR3: CASSQSGETQYF

size: .
V: TRBV4-1
D: TRBD2
J: TRBJ2-2
DNA: TGCGCCAGCAGCCAAGCGGGACTACCGAACACCGGGGAGCTGTTTTTT
CDR3: CASSQAGLPNTGELFF

size: .
V: TRBV11-2
D: TRBD1
J: TRBJ2-2
DNA: TGTGCCAGCAGCTCCCCCGGCGGGACAGGGTTGAACACCGGGGAGCTGTTTTTT
CDR3: CASSSPGGTGLNTGELFF

size: .
V: TRBV11-3
D: TRBD1
J: TRBJ2-7
DNA: TGTGCCAGCAGCCCCCCCCGGGACAGGGAATATCAGCAGTACTTC
CDR3: CASSPPRDREYQQYF

size: .
V: TRBV24-1
D: .
J: TRBJ1-4
DNA: TGTGCCACCAGTGATCCACAGGGAGTTGGCACTAATGAAAAACTGTTTTTT
CDR3: CATSDPQGVGTNEKLFF

size: few
V: TRBV7-2
D: TRBD1
J: TRBJ1-3
DNA: TGTGCCAGCAGCGACACAGGGGGCGGTGGAAACACCATATATTTT
CDR3: CASSDTGGGGNTIYF

size: .
V: TRBV7-2
D: .
J: TRBJ1-2
DNA: TGTGCCAGCAGCTTAACAGCAAACTATGGCTACACCTTC
CDR3: CASSLTANYGYTF

size: .
V: TRBV4-1
D: .
J: TRBJ1-2
DNA: TGCGCCAGCAGCGTGCCTACAGGAACGGGCTTTTATGGCTACACCTTC
CDR3: CASSVPTGTGFYGYTF

size: .
V: TRBV19
D: .
J: TRBJ1-2
DNA: TGTGCCAGTAGCCCTCAGGGGACCAACTATGGCTACACCTTC
CDR3: CASSPQGTNYGYTF

size: .
V: TRBV7-9
D: .
J: TRBJ1-2
DNA: TGTGCCAGCAGCTTAGCGGGCAGGCTAAACTATGGCTACACCTTC
CDR3: CASSLAGRLNYGYTF

size: .
V: TRBV29-1
D: .
J: TRBJ1-5
DNA: TGCAGCGTTTTGTTGGTCGGGAATCAGCCCCAGCATTTT
CDR3: CSVLLVGNQPQHF

size: .
V: TRBV30
D: .
J: TRBJ1-5
DNA: TGTGCCTGGACCTTTCCGGGTCTATTGAATCAGCCCCAGCATTTT
CDR3: CAWTFPGLLNQPQHF

size: .
V: TRBV11-2
D: TRBD1
J: TRBJ1-1
DNA: TGTGCCAGCAGCTCTACACCAGGGGGTTTCGCTTTCTTT
CDR3: CASSSTPGGFAFF

size: .
V: TRBV24-1
D: TRBD2
J: TRBJ2-1
DNA: TGTGCCACCAGTGAACGGACTAGCGGGAGGGGGAATGAGCAGTTCTTC
CDR3: CATSERTSGRGNEQFF

size: .
V: TRBV19
D: TRBD2
J: TRBJ2-7
DNA: TGTGCCAGTAGCTTCAAGCGGGAGGGTTCCTACGAGCAGTACTTC
CDR3: CASSFKREGSYEQYF

size: .
V: TRBV10-3
D: TRBD2
J: TRBJ2-5
DNA: TGTGCCACCGGGACTAGCGGGAGGCAAGAGACCCAGTACTTC
CDR3: CATGTSGRQETQYF

size: .
V: TRBV7-8
D: TRBD2
J: TRBJ2-7
DNA: TGTGCCAGCAGCTCCCAGAGGACTAGCGGGAAATACGAGCAGTACTTC
CDR3: CASSSQRTSGKYEQYF

size: once
V: TRBV6-5
D: .
J: TRBJ1-3
DNA: TGTGCCAGCAGTTACTTTGGGGGGGGAGACGGAAACACCATATATTTT
CDR3: CASSYFGGGDGNTIYF

size: .
V: TRBV28
D: TRBD2
J: TRBJ2-7
DNA: TGTGCCAGCAGTTCTAGCGGGAGGGGGGAGCAGTACTTC
CDR3: CASSSSGRGEQYF

size: .
V: TRBV12-3/TRBV12-4
D: .
J: TRBJ1-1
DNA: TGTGCCAGCAGTTTAAGCAAGAACACTGAAGCTTTCTTT
CDR3: CASSLSKNTEAFF

size: few
V: TRBV2
D: .
J: TRBJ1-1
DNA: TGTGCCAGCAGGGACAGTCTCACTGAAGCTTTCTTT
CDR3: CASRDSLTEAFF

size: .
V: TRBV4-1
D: .
J: TRBJ1-5
DNA: TGCGCCAGCAGCCAAGACGGGCAGGGAATAGGGTCTCAGCATTTT
CDR3: CASSQDGQGIGSQHF

size: .
V: TRBV5-6
D: .
J: TRBJ2-2
DNA: TGTGCCAGCAGCAAACCCTACAGGGCGAACACCGGGGAGCTGTTTTTT
CDR3: CASSKPYRANTGELFF

size: once
V: TRBV5-1
D: .
J: TRBJ2-2
DNA: TGCGCCAGCAGCTCAGCAGAGGGTTACACCGGGGAGCTGTTTTTT
CDR3: CASSSAEGYTGELFF

size: .
V: TRBV2
D: .
J: TRBJ2-1
DNA: TGTGCCAGCACTGGACACCAGTACAATGAGCAGTTCTTC
CDR3: CASTGHQYNEQFF

size: .
V: TRBV19
D: .
J: TRBJ1-4
DNA: TGTGCCAGTAGTTGGACTGCCCCAACTAATGAAAAACTGTTTTTT
CDR3: CASSWTAPTNEKLFF

size: .
V: TRBV18
D: TRBD1
J: TRBJ2-1
DNA: TGTGCCAGCTCACAAGGACAGGATCCCCTCTACAATGAGCAGTTCTTC
CDR3: CASSQGQDPLYNEQFF

size: .
V: TRBV11-2
D: .
J: TRBJ2-5
DNA: TGTGCCAGCAGCTTTACTGGGAGGCACCAAGAGACCCAGTACTTC
CDR3: CASSFTGRHQETQYF

size: .
V: TRBV5-4
D: .
J: TRBJ1-3
DNA: TGTGCCAGCCGCGCAGCAGGGGCTGGAAACACCATATATTTT
CDR3: CASRAAGAGNTIYF

size: .
V: TRBV4-2
D: TRBD2
J: TRBJ2-7
DNA: TGTGCCAGCAGCCAAGATGACGGGGGGGACTACTACGAGCAGTACTTC
CDR3: CASSQDDGGDYYEQYF

size: .
V: TRBV6-2/TRBV6-3
D: TRBD2
J: TRBJ2-1
DNA: TGTGCCAGCAGTTACATCCGTGGAGAGGCGGGAGGTCGTGCAGATGAGCAGTTCTTC
CDR3: CASSYIRGEAGGRADEQFF

size: .
V: TRBV6-5
D: TRBD1
J: TRBJ1-2
DNA: TGTGCCGCGCGCTCGACAGGGTCTAACTATGGCTACACCTTC
CDR3: CAARSTGSNYGYTF

size: .
V: TRBV19
D: .
J: TRBJ2-1
DNA: TGTGCCAGTAGCCACAGGGAAATGGGCTACAATGAGCAGTTCTTC
CDR3: CASSHREMGYNEQFF

size: .
V: TRBV5-4
D: .
J: TRBJ1-3
DNA: TGTGCCAGCAGCTCCGCGGGAGTTACTATTGGAAACACCATATATTTT
CDR3: CASSSAGVTIGNTIYF

size: .
V: TRBV3-1/TRBV3-2
D: .
J: TRBJ2-2
DNA: TGTGCCAGCAGCCCCCTATTTCCAAACACCGGGGAGCTGTTTTTT
CDR3: CASSPLFPNTGELFF

size: .
V: TRBV27
D: .
J: TRBJ2-7
DNA: TGTGCCAGCACCCCAGACAGCTACGAGCAGTACTTC
CDR3: CASTPDSYEQYF

size: .
V: TRBV7-2
D: .
J: TRBJ2-1
DNA: TGTGCCAGCAGCTTAGTATCAGGGTCGGATGAGCAGTTCTTC
CDR3: CASSLVSGSDEQFF